This entry describes one TCR beta chain. This sample was included in a study of T-cell memory formation after mild COVID-19. Using its own MiXCR run on the 5' RACE reads, TCRdb lists one record per CDR3 protein. The data contain approximately 390,000 distinct CDR3 sequences, roughly 15% of them singletons. The length of the CDR3 is 15 residues. Germline trimming cut 3 bases from V and 3 bases from J; bases unmatched to any gene: 4. The J gene is TRBJ2-2, the V gene TRBV12-3 or TRBV12-4; 7 nucleotides agree with TRBD1. The receptor's source is a man between 18 and 29 years old who had mild COVID-19 (a few samples of this study predate the infection). Cell type and time point are not known. Sequenced sample: PBMCs or a T cell subset sorted from them (not recorded which). This CDR3 is CASSLRQGDTGELFF. CDR3 bases: TGTGCCAGCAGTTTGCGGCAGGGGGACACCGGGGAGCTGTTTTTT.